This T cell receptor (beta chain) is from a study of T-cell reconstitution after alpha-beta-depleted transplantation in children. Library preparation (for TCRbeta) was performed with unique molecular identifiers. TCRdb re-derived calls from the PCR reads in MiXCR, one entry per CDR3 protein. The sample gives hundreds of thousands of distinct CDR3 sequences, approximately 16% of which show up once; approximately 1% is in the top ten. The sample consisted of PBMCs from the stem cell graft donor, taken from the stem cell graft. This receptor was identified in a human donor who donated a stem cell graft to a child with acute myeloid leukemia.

The CDR3 here is CASSFGVPNEQYF. CDR3 coding DNA: TGTGCCAGCAGTTTCGGGGTACCCAACGAGCAGTACTTC. The chain is built from TRBV12-3 or TRBV12-4 and TRBJ2-7; a possible D gene is TRBD2 (5 bases). Trimming pared 3 bases from V and 5 bases from J, leaving 11 bases between. This CDR3 contains 13 residues.